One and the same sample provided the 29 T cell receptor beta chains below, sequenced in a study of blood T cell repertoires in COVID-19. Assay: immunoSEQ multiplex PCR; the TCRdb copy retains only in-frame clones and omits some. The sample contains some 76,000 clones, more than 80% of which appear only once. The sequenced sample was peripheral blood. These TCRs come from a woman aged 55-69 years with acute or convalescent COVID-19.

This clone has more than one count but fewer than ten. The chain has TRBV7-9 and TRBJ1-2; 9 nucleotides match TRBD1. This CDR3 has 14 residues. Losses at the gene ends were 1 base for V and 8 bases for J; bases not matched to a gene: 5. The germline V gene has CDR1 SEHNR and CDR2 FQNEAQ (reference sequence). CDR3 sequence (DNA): TGTGCCAGCAGCTTAGAGGGGACAGGGATCGGCTACACCTTC. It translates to CASSLEGTGIGYTF. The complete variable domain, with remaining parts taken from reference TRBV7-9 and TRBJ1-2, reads DTGVSQNPRHKITKRGQNVTFRCDPISEHNRLYWYRQTLGQGPEFLTYFQNEAQLEKSRLLSDRFSAERPKGSFSTLEIQRTEQGDSAMYLCASSLEGTGIGYTFGSGTRLTVV.

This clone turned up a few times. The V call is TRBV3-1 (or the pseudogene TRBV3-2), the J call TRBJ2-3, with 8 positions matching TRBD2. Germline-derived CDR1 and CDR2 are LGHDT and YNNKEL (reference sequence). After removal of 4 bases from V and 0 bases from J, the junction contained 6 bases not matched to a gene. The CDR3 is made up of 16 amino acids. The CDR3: CASSPPRGGSTDTQYF. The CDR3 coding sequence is TGTGCCAGCAGCCCCCCCCGGGGGGGTAGCACAGATACGCAGTATTTT.

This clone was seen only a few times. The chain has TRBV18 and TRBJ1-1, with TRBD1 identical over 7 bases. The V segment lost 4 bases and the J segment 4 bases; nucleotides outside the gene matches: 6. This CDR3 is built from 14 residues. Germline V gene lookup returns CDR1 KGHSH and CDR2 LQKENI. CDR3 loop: CASSQTDRATEAFF. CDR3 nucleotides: TGTGCCAGCTCACAAACTGACAGGGCCACTGAAGCTTTCTTT.

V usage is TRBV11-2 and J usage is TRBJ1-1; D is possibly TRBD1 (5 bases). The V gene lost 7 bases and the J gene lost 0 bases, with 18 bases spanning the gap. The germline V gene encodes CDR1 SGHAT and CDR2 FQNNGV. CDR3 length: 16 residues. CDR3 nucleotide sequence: TGTGCCAGCAAATTCGGGGGTCCCACCTTGAACACTGAAGCTTTCTTT. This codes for CASKFGGPTLNTEAFF. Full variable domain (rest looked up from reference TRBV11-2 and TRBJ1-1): EAGVAQSPRYKIIEKRQSVAFWCNPISGHATLYWYQQILGQGPKLLIQFQNNGVVDDSQLPKDRFSAERLKGVDSTLKIQPAKLEDSAVYLCASKFGGPTLNTEAFFGQGTRLTVV.

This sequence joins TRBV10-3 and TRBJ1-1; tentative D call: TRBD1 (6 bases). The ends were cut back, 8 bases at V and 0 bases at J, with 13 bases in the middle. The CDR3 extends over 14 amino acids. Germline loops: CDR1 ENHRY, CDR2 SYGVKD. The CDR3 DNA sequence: TGTGCCATCTCGAACACAGGGATGAACACTGAAGCTTTCTTT. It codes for CAISNTGMNTEAFF.

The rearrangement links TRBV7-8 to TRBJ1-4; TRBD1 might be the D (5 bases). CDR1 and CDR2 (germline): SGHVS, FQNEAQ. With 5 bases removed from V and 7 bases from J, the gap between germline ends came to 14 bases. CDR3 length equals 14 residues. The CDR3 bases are TGTGCCAGCAGCAAACAGGCCAGGAGTGAAAAACTGTTTTTT. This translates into CASSKQARSEKLFF. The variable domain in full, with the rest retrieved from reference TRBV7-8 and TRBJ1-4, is GAGVSQSPRYKVAKRGQDVALRCDPISGHVSLFWYQQALGQGPEFLTYFQNEAQLDKSGLPSDRFFAERPEGSVSTLKIQRTQQEDSAVYLCASSKQARSEKLFFGSGTQLSVL.

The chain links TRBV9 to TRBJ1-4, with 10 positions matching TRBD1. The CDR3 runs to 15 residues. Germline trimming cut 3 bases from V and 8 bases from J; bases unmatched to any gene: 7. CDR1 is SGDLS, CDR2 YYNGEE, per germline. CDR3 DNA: TGTGCCAGCAGCGGGCGACAGGGGGCGGGAGAAAAACTGTTTTTT. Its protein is CASSGRQGAGEKLFF.

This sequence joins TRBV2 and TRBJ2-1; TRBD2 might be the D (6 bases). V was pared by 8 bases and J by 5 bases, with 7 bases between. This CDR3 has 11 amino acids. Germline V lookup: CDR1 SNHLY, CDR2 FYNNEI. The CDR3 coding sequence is TGTGCCAGCGGACTACACAATGAGCAGTTCTTC. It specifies CASGLHNEQFF.

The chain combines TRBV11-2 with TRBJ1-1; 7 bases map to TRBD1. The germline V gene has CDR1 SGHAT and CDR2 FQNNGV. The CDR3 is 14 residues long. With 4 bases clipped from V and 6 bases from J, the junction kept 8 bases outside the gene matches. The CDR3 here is CASSSSYTGAEAFF. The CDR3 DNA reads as TGTGCCAGCAGCTCGAGCTACACAGGGGCTGAAGCTTTCTTT.

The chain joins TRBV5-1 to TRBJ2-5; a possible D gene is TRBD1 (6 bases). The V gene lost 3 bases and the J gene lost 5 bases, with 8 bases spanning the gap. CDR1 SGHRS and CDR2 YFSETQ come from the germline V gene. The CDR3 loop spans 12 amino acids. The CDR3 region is CASSSQGETQYF. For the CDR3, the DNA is TGCGCCAGCAGCTCTCAGGGGGAGACCCAGTACTTC. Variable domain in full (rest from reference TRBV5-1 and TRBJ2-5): KAGVTQTPRYLIKTRGQQVTLSCSPISGHRSVSWYQQTPGQGLQFLFEYFSETQRNKGNFPGRFSGRQFSNSRSEMNVSTLELGDSALYLCASSSQGETQYFGPGTRLLVL.

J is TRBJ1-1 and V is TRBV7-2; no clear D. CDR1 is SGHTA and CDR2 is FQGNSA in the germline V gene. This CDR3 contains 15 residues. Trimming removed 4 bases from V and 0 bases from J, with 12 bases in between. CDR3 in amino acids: CASSSSPSLNTEAFF. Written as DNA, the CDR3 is TGTGCCAGCAGCTCGAGTCCGAGCCTGAACACTGAAGCTTTCTTT.

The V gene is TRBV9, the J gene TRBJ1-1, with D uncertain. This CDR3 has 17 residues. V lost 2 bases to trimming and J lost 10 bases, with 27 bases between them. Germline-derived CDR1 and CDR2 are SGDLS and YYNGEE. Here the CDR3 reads CASSVGFHETQWAGAFF. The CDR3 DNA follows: TGTGCCAGCAGCGTTGGGTTCCACGAGACCCAATGGGCAGGAGCTTTCTTT. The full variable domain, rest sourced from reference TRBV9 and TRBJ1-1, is DSGVTQTPKHLITATGQRVTLRCSPRSGDLSVYWYQQSLDQGLQFLIQYYNGEERAKGNILERFSAQQFPDLHSELNLSSLELGDSALYFCASSVGFHETQWAGAFFGQGTRLTVV.

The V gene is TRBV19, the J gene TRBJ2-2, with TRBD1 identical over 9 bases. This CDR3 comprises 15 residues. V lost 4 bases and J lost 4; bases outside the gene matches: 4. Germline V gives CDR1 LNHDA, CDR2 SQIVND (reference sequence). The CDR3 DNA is TGTGCCAGTAGTAACAGGGGGCGCAGCACCGGGGAGCTGTTTTTT. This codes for CASSNRGRSTGELFF.

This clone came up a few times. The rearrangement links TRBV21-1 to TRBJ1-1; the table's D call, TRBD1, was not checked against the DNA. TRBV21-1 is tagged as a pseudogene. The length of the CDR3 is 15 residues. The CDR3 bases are TGTGCCAGCACTTATTGGGACAAGGAGTACACTGAAGCTTTCTTT. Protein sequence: CASTYWDKEYTEAFF.

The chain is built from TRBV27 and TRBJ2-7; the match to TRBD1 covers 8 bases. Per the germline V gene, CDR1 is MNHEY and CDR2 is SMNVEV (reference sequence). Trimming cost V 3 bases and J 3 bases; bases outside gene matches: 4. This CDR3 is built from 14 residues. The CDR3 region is CASSFGQGGYEQYF. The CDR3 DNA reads TGTGCCAGCAGTTTCGGACAGGGTGGCTACGAGCAGTACTTC.

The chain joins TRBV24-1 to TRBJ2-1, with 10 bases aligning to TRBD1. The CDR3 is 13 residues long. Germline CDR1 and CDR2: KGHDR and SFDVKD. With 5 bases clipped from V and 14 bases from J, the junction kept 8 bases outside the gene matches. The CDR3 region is CATSVDGTGAKFF. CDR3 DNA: TGTGCCACCAGTGTTGACGGGACAGGGGCAAAGTTCTTC.

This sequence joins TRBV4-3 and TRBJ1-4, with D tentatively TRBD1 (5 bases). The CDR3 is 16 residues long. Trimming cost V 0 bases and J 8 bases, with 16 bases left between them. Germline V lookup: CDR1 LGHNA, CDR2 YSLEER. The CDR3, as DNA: TGCGCCAGCAGCCAAGAAGGGCAGGGCGCGGACGAAAAACTGTTTTTT. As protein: CASSQEGQGADEKLFF.

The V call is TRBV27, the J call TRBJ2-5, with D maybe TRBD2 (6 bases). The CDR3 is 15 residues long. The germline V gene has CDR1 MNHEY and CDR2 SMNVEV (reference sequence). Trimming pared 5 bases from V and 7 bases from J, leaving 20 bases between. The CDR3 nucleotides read TGTGCCAGCAGTCAGAGGGTAGGGACTGCGGGGACCCAGTACTTC. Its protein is CASSQRVGTAGTQYF.

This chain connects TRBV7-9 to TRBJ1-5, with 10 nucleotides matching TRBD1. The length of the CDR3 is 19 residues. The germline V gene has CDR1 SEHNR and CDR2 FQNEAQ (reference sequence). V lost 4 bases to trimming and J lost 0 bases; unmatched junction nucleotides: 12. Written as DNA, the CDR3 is TGTGCCAGCAGCTCAGCCCGGGACAGGGGTTTCTATAGCAATCAGCCCCAGCATTTT. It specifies CASSSARDRGFYSNQPQHF.

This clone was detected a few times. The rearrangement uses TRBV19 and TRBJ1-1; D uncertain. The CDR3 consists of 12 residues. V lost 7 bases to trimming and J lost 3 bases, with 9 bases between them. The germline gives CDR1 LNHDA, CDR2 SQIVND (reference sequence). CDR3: CASTPGDTEAFF. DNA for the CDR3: TGTGCCAGTACTCCCGGGGACACTGAAGCTTTCTTT.

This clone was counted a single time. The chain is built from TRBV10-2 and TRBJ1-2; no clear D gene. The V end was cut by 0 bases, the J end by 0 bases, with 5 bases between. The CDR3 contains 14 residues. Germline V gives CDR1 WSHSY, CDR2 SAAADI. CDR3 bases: TGCGCCAGCAGTGAGTCAACAGCTAACTATGGCTACACCTTC. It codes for CASSESTANYGYTF.

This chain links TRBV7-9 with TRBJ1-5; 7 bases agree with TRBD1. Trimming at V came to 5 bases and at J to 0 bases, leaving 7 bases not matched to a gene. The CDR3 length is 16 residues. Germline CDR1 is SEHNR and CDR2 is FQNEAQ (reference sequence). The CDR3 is CASSPMGQHSNQPQHF. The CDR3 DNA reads TGTGCCAGCAGCCCAATGGGACAGCATAGCAATCAGCCCCAGCATTTT.

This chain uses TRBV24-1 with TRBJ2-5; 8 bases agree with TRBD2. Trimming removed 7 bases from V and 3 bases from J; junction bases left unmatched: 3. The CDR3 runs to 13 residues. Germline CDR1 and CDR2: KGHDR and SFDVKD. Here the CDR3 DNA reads TGTGCCACCAGGGGAGCGGGGGAAGAGACCCAGTACTTC. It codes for CATRGAGEETQYF.

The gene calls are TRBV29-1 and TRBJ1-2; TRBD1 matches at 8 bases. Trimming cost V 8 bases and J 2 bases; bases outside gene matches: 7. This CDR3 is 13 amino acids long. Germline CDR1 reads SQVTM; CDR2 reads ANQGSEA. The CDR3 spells CSSGTGGNYGYTF. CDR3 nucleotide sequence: TGCAGCTCCGGGACAGGTGGGAACTATGGCTACACCTTC.

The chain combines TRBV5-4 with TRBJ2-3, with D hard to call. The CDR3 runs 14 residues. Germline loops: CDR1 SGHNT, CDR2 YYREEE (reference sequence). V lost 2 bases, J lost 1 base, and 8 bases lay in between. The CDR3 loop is CASSLIRGTDTQYF. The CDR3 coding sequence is TGTGCCAGCAGCTTAATTCGAGGCACAGATACGCAGTATTTT.

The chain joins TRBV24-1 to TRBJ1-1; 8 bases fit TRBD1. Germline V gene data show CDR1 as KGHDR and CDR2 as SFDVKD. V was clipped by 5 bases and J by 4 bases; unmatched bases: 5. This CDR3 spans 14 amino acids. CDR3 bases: TGTGCCACCAGTGCGAACAGGGGGTTCACTGAAGCTTTCTTT. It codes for CATSANRGFTEAFF.

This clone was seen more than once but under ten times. CDR3: CSVVEAGGYTF. DNA for the CDR3: TGCAGCGTTGTGGAGGCAGGAGGCTACACCTTC. The rearrangement joins TRBV29-1 to TRBJ1-2, with no clear D. Looked up from germline, CDR1 is SQVTM and CDR2 is ANQGSEA. CDR3 length: 11 amino acids. The V gene lost 4 bases and the J gene lost 8 bases, with 11 bases spanning the gap.

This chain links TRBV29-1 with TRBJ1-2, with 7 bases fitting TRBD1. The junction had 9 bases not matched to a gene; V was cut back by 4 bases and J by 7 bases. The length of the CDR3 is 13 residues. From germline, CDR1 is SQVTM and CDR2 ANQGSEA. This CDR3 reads CSVVRQGVFGYTF. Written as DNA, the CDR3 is TGCAGCGTTGTCCGGCAGGGGGTGTTTGGCTACACCTTC.

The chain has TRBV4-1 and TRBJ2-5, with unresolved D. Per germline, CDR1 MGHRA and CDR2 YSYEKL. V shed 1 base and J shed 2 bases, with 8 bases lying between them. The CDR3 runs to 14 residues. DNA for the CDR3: TGCGCCAGCAGCCAAGTTAGGAGTCAAGAGACCCAGTACTTC. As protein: CASSQVRSQETQYF.